This passage covers 32 T cell receptor beta chains from one sample sequenced in a study of cytomegalovirus exposure and HLA in healthy donors. 13 Jbeta primers and 60 Vbeta primers were used for the PCR. The table came from immunoSEQ multiplex PCR; TCRdb's copy has only in-frame clones and leaves some out. The table has approximately 97,000 clones, approximately 81% seen once. Material for sequencing was PBMCs. These receptors were taken from a male donor in good health and CMV-seropositive.

This chain connects TRBV7-9 to TRBJ2-7, with 7 bases that match TRBD2. CDR3 length equals 16 residues. The germline gives CDR1 SEHNR, CDR2 FQNEAQ (reference sequence). The J segment lost 0 bases and the V segment lost 3 bases, leaving 8 bases of the junction unmatched. This CDR3 is CASSFRGGESSYEQYF. Written as DNA, the CDR3 is TGTGCCAGCAGCTTCCGCGGGGGAGAGAGCTCCTACGAGCAGTACTTC.

The V and J genes are TRBV7-9 and TRBJ2-1; 13 positions match TRBD2. CDR1 and CDR2 from the germline V gene are SEHNR and FQNEAQ (reference sequence). This CDR3 is built from 19 residues. Germline trimming cut 1 base from V and 0 bases from J; bases unmatched to any gene: 6. The CDR3 region has the DNA TGTGCCAGCAGCTTAGTGGGGACTAGCGGGGAAAGCTCCTACAATGAGCAGTTCTTC. Translation gives CASSLVGTSGESSYNEQFF.

The DNA of the CDR3 is TGCGCCAGCAGCTTAGGGACTCCCGGGGGGAAAAACATTCAGTACTTC. It encodes CASSLGTPGGKNIQYF. This chain joins TRBV5-1 and TRBJ2-4; 7 bases match TRBD2. V gave up 2 bases and J gave up 4 bases; unmatched junction bases: 9. The V gene's germline CDR1 is SGHRS and CDR2 YFSETQ. This CDR3 is built from 16 residues.

The rearrangement links TRBV5-6 to TRBJ2-6, with TRBD1 matching over 7 bases. The trim removed 4 bases at V and 2 bases at J, leaving 6 bases unmatched. The germline gives CDR1 SGHDT, CDR2 YYEEEE. This CDR3 comprises 16 residues. The CDR3 protein is CASSGYRGTGANVLTF. As DNA, the CDR3 is TGTGCCAGCAGCGGCTACAGGGGAACTGGGGCCAACGTCCTGACTTTC.

This sequence joins TRBV18 and TRBJ2-1, with D maybe TRBD1 (5 bases). CDR1 and CDR2 (germline): KGHSH, LQKENI. Between the trimmed V and J ends, which lost 3 bases and 4 bases, there was a span of 10 bases. This CDR3 has 14 residues. The CDR3 spells CASSPVRVYNEQFF. The CDR3 bases are TGTGCCAGCTCACCGGTCAGGGTTTACAATGAGCAGTTCTTC.

This clone is categorized as medium-sized. V gene TRBV27 combines with J gene TRBJ2-1, with no clear D. Germline CDR1 reads MNHEY; CDR2 reads SMNVEV (reference sequence). Trimming took 0 bases from V and 0 from J, leaving 9 bases between them. The CDR3 loop spans 16 amino acids. CDR3 nucleotides: TGTGCCAGCAGTTTATCTTACGAGAGCTCCTACAATGAGCAGTTCTTC. Encoded protein: CASSLSYESSYNEQFF.

The gene calls are TRBV9 and TRBJ1-1, with 7 bases identical to TRBD1. Per the germline V gene, CDR1 is SGDLS and CDR2 is YYNGEE. Unmatched junction bases numbered 3, after V lost 6 bases and J lost 1 base. This CDR3 comprises 13 residues. In DNA, the CDR3 is TGTGCCAGCACCCCAGGGGGGAACACTGAAGCTTTCTTT. Translating it yields CASTPGGNTEAFF.

This clone has only one observation. Here the CDR3 reads CASSLGGSPSSGGYTF. The CDR3 DNA reads as TGTGCCAGCAGCTTGGGAGGCAGCCCTTCCAGCGGCGGCTACACCTTC. The V and J genes are TRBV5-4 and TRBJ1-2; D gene ambiguous. The CDR3 sequence is 16 residues long. CDR1 is SGHNT, CDR2 YYREEE, per germline (reference sequence). With 0 bases removed from V and 8 bases from J, the gap between germline ends came to 20 bases. Full variable domain (outside the CDR3, taken from reference TRBV5-4 and TRBJ1-2): ETGVTQSPTHLIKTRGQQVTLRCSSQSGHNTVSWYQQALGQGPQFIFQYYREEENGRGNFPPRFSGLQFPNYSSELNVNALELDDSALYLCASSLGGSPSSGGYTFGSGTRLTVV.

This clone appeared once. This chain connects TRBV5-1 to TRBJ2-7; 8 bases map to TRBD2. V lost 0 bases to trimming and J lost 0 bases; unmatched junction nucleotides: 5. Germline V CDR1 and CDR2: SGHRS, YFSETQ. The CDR3 contains 16 residues. CDR3 sequence reads: CASSLAGGTFSYEQYF. DNA of the CDR3: TGCGCCAGCAGCTTGGCGGGGGGGACCTTCTCCTACGAGCAGTACTTC. The variable domain in full, with the rest retrieved from reference TRBV5-1 and TRBJ2-7, is KAGVTQTPRYLIKTRGQQVTLSCSPISGHRSVSWYQQTPGQGLQFLFEYFSETQRNKGNFPGRFSGRQFSNSRSEMNVSTLELGDSALYLCASSLAGGTFSYEQYFGPGTRLTVT.

The V call is TRBV9, the J call TRBJ2-2; a weak D match, TRBD1 (6 bases). The CDR3 has 15 amino acids. Trimming took 0 bases from V and 9 from J, leaving 15 bases between them. Per germline, CDR1 SGDLS and CDR2 YYNGEE. The CDR3 DNA is TGTGCCAGCAGCGTAGGAGGGACACCTGACCGGGAGCTGTTTTTT. It yields the protein CASSVGGTPDRELFF. Full variable domain (remainder filled in from reference TRBV9 and TRBJ2-2): DSGVTQTPKHLITATGQRVTLRCSPRSGDLSVYWYQQSLDQGLQFLIQYYNGEERAKGNILERFSAQQFPDLHSELNLSSLELGDSALYFCASSVGGTPDRELFFGEGSRLTVL.

This clone was seen a single time. The chain has TRBV30 and TRBJ2-7; weak D call: TRBD1 (6 bases). Trimming stripped 8 bases from V and 6 bases from J, with 20 bases between. CDR1 and CDR2 (germline): GTSNPN, SVGIG (reference sequence). The CDR3 extends over 13 amino acids. CDR3 nucleotide sequence: TGTGCCGGGGGCGGCAGGGAAGGAGGCGAGCAGTACTTC. Encoded protein: CAGGGREGGEQYF.

This clone has more than one count but fewer than ten. The V gene is TRBV7-9, the J gene TRBJ1-2, with TRBD1 identical over 9 bases. CDR3 size: 13 residues. The junction had 2 bases not matched to a gene; V was cut back by 6 bases and J by 3 bases. Germline V gene sequence: CDR1 SEHNR, CDR2 FQNEAQ (reference sequence). CDR3 region: CASSTGGDYGYTF. The CDR3 DNA follows: TGTGCCAGCAGTACAGGGGGCGACTATGGCTACACCTTC.

The table lists this clone with a count of one. The J gene is TRBJ2-7, the V gene TRBV2; no definite D call. V was trimmed by 3 bases and J by 5 bases, leaving 11 bases between them. CDR1 and CDR2 from the germline V gene are SNHLY and FYNNEI. CDR3 length equals 13 residues. CDR3 loop: CASSEGEYNEQYF. DNA for the CDR3: TGTGCCAGCAGTGAGGGCGAGTACAACGAGCAGTACTTC.

Concerning this clone: Other DNA variants within this sample encode the same CDR3. This chain connects TRBV9 to TRBJ1-1, with no clear D. Looked up from germline, CDR1 is SGDLS and CDR2 is YYNGEE. V was clipped by 0 bases and J by 3 bases, with 6 bases between them. The CDR3 is made up of 13 amino acids. The CDR3 sequence is CASSVDRDTEAFF. CDR3 in DNA: TGTGCCAGCAGCGTAGACAGAGACACTGAAGCTTTCTTT.

The gene calls are TRBV7-9 and TRBJ1-6; 10 bases map to TRBD1. This CDR3 region has 14 residues. V was clipped by 5 bases and J by 10 bases; unmatched bases: 5. Germline V lookup: CDR1 SEHNR, CDR2 FQNEAQ (reference sequence). CDR3 nucleotides: TGTGCCAGCAGCGCGGGGACAGGGGAATCACCCCTCCACTTT. Protein: CASSAGTGESPLHF.

The chain recombines TRBV6-4 with TRBJ2-3; D possibly corresponds to TRBD2 (5 bases). CDR1 and CDR2 from the germline V gene are MRHNA and SNTAGT. V was clipped by 11 bases and J by 7 bases, with 16 bases between them. The CDR3 covers 12 residues. The CDR3 nucleotides are TGTGCCCGCTTGAGGGAATCCCATACGCAGTATTTT. Protein sequence: CARLRESHTQYF.

The V call is TRBV19, the J call TRBJ1-1, with TRBD1 matching over 7 bases. The germline CDR1 and CDR2 sequences are LNHDA and SQIVND (reference sequence). The CDR3 spans 13 residues. Trimming took 9 bases from V and 8 from J; bases not matched to a gene: 12. CDR3 DNA: TGTGCCAGCCGACGAGTAGTGGGACAGGAAGCTTTCTTT. It codes for CASRRVVGQEAFF.

The V call is TRBV9, the J call TRBJ2-3; D is uncertain. Germline V CDR1 and CDR2: SGDLS, YYNGEE. The ends were cut back, 1 base at V and 0 bases at J, with 6 bases in the middle. The CDR3 contains 14 residues. CDR3 sequence (DNA): TGTGCCAGCAGCGTATCTCTTAGCACAGATACGCAGTATTTT. Its protein product is CASSVSLSTDTQYF.

This clone appeared a single time. This chain connects TRBV4-1 to TRBJ2-3; 7 bases agree with TRBD2. The CDR3 sequence is 18 residues long. CDR1 and CDR2 (germline): MGHRA, YSYEKL. The V gene end was trimmed by 4 bases and the J gene end by 1 base; junction bases not matched to a gene: 14. The CDR3 loop reads CASSPRSGAGLGTDTQYF. The CDR3 coding sequence is TGCGCCAGCAGCCCTCGTAGTGGAGCGGGGTTGGGCACAGATACGCAGTATTTT.

The chain recombines TRBV15 with TRBJ2-3, with D maybe TRBD1 (5 bases). Trimming left V 6 bases short and J 3 bases short, with 16 bases between. The germline gives CDR1 LNHNV, CDR2 YYDKDF (reference sequence). The length of the CDR3 is 15 residues. The CDR3 bases are TGTGCCACCAGAGAGACCCAGGGAAGGACAGATACGCAGTATTTT. Its protein product is CATRETQGRTDTQYF.

The chain carries TRBV7-6 and TRBJ1-4; D uncertain. Trimming pared 7 bases from V and 8 bases from J, leaving 14 bases between. Germline V gene data show CDR1 as SGHVS and CDR2 as FNYEAQ. The CDR3 runs 13 residues. As DNA, the CDR3 is TGTGCCAGCACCTCAGGTCCCGGAGAAAAACTGTTTTTT. Protein product: CASTSGPGEKLFF.

The chain employs TRBV14 and TRBJ2-6; D is undetermined. V lost 4 bases and J 0 bases, leaving 4 bases between the germline ends. CDR3 length equals 14 residues. Per germline, CDR1 SGHDN and CDR2 FVKESK. The CDR3 DNA reads as TGTGCCAGCAGCCGGAGCTCTGGGGCCAACGTCCTGACTTTC. It specifies CASSRSSGANVLTF.

The chain couples TRBV2 to TRBJ1-6; 7 bases fit TRBD1. Trimming at V came to 4 bases and at J to 7 bases, leaving 7 bases not matched to a gene. The CDR3 spans 15 residues. The germline CDR1 and CDR2 sequences are SNHLY and FYNNEI. The CDR3 loop reads CASSGGTDLNSPLHF. CDR3 DNA: TGTGCCAGCAGTGGGGGGACAGACCTCAATTCACCCCTCCACTTT.

The chain couples TRBV10-3 to TRBJ1-4, with 11 bases that match TRBD1. This CDR3 contains 16 residues. Germline loops: CDR1 ENHRY, CDR2 SYGVKD. The trim removed 3 bases at V and 7 bases at J, leaving 7 bases unmatched. The CDR3 is CAISDSRGTGGEKLFF. The CDR3 DNA sequence: TGTGCCATCAGTGATTCCAGGGGGACAGGGGGTGAAAAACTGTTTTTT.

The chain recombines TRBV5-1 with TRBJ2-1, with 7 bases identical to TRBD1. The germline V gene encodes CDR1 SGHRS and CDR2 YFSETQ. Trimming removed 4 bases from V and 6 bases from J; junction bases left unmatched: 4. The CDR3 contains 13 residues. CDR3 amino acids: CASSGGQSNEQFF. The DNA for the CDR3 is TGCGCCAGCAGCGGGGGACAGAGCAATGAGCAGTTCTTC.

The chain joins TRBV6-6 to TRBJ1-1; D gene unclear. Germline-derived CDR1 and CDR2 are MNHNY and SVGAGI (reference sequence). This CDR3 comprises 14 residues. Trimming pared 4 bases from V and 2 bases from J, leaving 11 bases between. CDR3 nucleotides: TGTGCCAGCAGTTCTCCAGGCCCCAACACTGAAGCTTTCTTT. This sequence encodes CASSSPGPNTEAFF.

The chain employs TRBV7-3 and TRBJ1-1, with 7 bases matching TRBD1. This CDR3 spans 17 amino acids. The V and J ends lost 5 bases and 2 bases, in that order; junction bases with no gene match: 14. From germline, CDR1 is SGHTA and CDR2 FQGTGA. In DNA form, the CDR3 reads TGTGCCAGCAGCCCCAAGACCTATGGGACAGCAAACACTGAAGCTTTCTTT. This codes for CASSPKTYGTANTEAFF.

This chain uses TRBV11-1 with TRBJ1-2; 8 bases fit TRBD1. The CDR3 runs to 13 residues. Germline CDR1 and CDR2: SGHAT and FQDESV (reference sequence). The V gene end was trimmed by 3 bases and the J gene end by 4 bases; junction bases not matched to a gene: 1. Written as DNA, the CDR3 is TGTGCCAGCAGCTTCGACAGGGGCTATGGCTACACCTTC. It codes for CASSFDRGYGYTF.

The chain combines TRBV12-5 with TRBJ1-4; D is unresolved. CDR1 is LGHNT, CDR2 FRNRAP, per germline. CDR3 length equals 14 residues. V dropped 6 bases and J dropped 6 bases, with 14 bases sitting between them. Written as DNA, the CDR3 is TGTGCTAGTGGCCCCGGGTCTCGACATGAAAAACTGTTTTTT. This gives the protein CASGPGSRHEKLFF. The full variable domain, in which reference TRBV12-5 and TRBJ1-4 provide the parts outside the CDR3, is DARVTQTPRHKVTEMGQEVTMRCQPILGHNTVFWYRQTMMQGLELLAYFRNRAPLDDSGMPKDRFSAEMPDATLATLKIQPSEPRDSAVYFCASGPGSRHEKLFFGSGTQLSVL.

The chain uses TRBV6-1 and TRBJ2-2; D is possibly TRBD2 (5 bases). V lost 2 bases to trimming and J lost 6 bases, with 10 bases between them. The CDR3 is 14 residues long. Germline CDR1 MNHNS, CDR2 SASEGT. CDR3 DNA sequence: TGTGCCAGCAGTGAAAGGAGAGGGCCCGGGGAGCTGTTTTTT. Its translation: CASSERRGPGELFF.

CDR3 amino acids: CASSPGSAYNEQFF. The CDR3 DNA reads TGTGCCAGCAGCCCCGGAAGCGCCTACAATGAGCAGTTCTTC. The chain joins TRBV9 to TRBJ2-1; D is unclear. CDR1 and CDR2 (germline): SGDLS, YYNGEE. Trimming left V 4 bases short and J 2 bases short, with 10 bases between. The CDR3 has 14 amino acids. The full variable domain, in which reference TRBV9 and TRBJ2-1 provide the parts outside the CDR3, is DSGVTQTPKHLITATGQRVTLRCSPRSGDLSVYWYQQSLDQGLQFLIQYYNGEERAKGNILERFSAQQFPDLHSELNLSSLELGDSALYFCASSPGSAYNEQFFGPGTRLTVL.

To note about this clone: In the same sample, other DNA sequences code for this CDR3. The CDR3 is CASSPLGGNTEAFF. CDR3 sequence (DNA): TGTGCCAGCTCACCACTGGGAGGCAACACTGAAGCTTTCTTT. This chain joins TRBV18 and TRBJ1-1; no clear D gene. Trimming took off 1 base at V and 2 bases at J, with 8 bases between the two ends. CDR1 and CDR2 (germline): KGHSH, LQKENI. The CDR3 length is 14 residues.